The sequence of this TCR beta chain was determined in a study of CD8+CD57+ T cells in acquired aplastic anemia. Study-level findings and limits: Any difference that existed in CD8+ Simpson's diversity between patients and controls was not significant.

Those patients picked for sequencing had displayed CD8+CD57+ cell expansion on flow cytometry. There was no therapy given to any patient before the blood sampling took place. This clonotype appeared many times. The target antigen is unknown. Trimming removed 6 bases at V and 3 bases at J, with 11 bases between. The CDR3 is 13 amino acids. Using genomic DNA as the template, TCR beta VDJ and CDR3 profiling was carried out. TCRdb redid the calling of the reads with MiXCR, one entry per CDR3 protein. The data show fewer than 250,000 distinct CDR3 sequences, less than 60% seen once. V and J are TRBV12-3 or TRBV12-4 and TRBJ1-2; weak D call: TRBD1 (6 bases). The sequence derives from a human donor with aplastic anemia. The sample was sorted CD4+, CD8+, or CD8+CD57+ T cells (not recorded which) from PBMCs. The DNA for the CDR3 is TGTGCCAGCAGCCGCCACAGGGACTATGGCTACACCTTC. Encoded protein: CASSRHRDYGYTF.